A selection of T cell receptor beta chains follows, all from one sample in a study of patients and donors after allogeneic stem cell transplantation. Each CDR3 protein gets one entry after TCRdb re-called the RT-PCR reads with MiXCR. This table holds some 880,000 distinct CDR3 sequences, roughly 18% found once. The sample was blood, either unsorted or a sorted T cell fraction (not recorded which). Source of these receptors: a human donor who was either an allogeneic HSCT recipient or a stem cell or donor lymphocyte infusion donor (not recorded which). It is not recorded whose cells these are; they may come from a transplant donor. The conserved cysteine and the conserved F or W are not part of the CDR3 here.

j_call v_call cdr3_aa
TRBJ2-1 TRBV24-1 ATSEGQGALSNEQF
TRBJ2-3 TRBV29-1 SVSTGQKDTQY
TRBJ1-4 TRBV3-1 ASSHAGQGASEKLF
TRBJ1-2 TRBV15 ATSNTVYNYGYT
TRBJ1-1 TRBV7-9 ASSPPEGRLNTEAF
TRBJ2-1 TRBV9 ASSSSLAGYNEQF
TRBJ2-4 TRBV4-3 ASSLETGLDDIQY
TRBJ1-1 TRBV15 ATRGDRANTEAF
TRBJ1-1 TRBV5-1 ASSWTSGMNTEAF
TRBJ2-7 TRBV24-1 ATSDLSPGQGRQY
TRBJ2-5 TRBV20-1 SATLVGRQETQY
TRBJ1-6 TRBV6-1 ASSAGQGAFSPLH
TRBJ2-3 TRBV7-2 ASSLSSSDTQY
TRBJ2-3 TRBV18 ASSPTDSPRGY
TRBJ2-5 TRBV6-2/TRBV6-3 ASRSGSQY
TRBJ1-4 TRBV5-1 ASSTRDSPNEKLF
TRBJ2-5 TRBV6-5 ASSYSTSQRGTQY
TRBJ2-3 TRBV30 AWSSTGTGFTDTQY
TRBJ2-3 TRBV10-3 AISVRATGGRTDTQY
TRBJ2-7 TRBV30 AWSVGTGTYEQY
TRBJ1-5 TRBV6-1 ASSVQPGQGQPQH
TRBJ2-1 TRBV7-9 ASSTRTGSRDNEQF
TRBJ1-1 TRBV11-2 ASSFSKGGAF
TRBJ2-1 TRBV7-3 ASSSRTGSYNEQF
TRBJ2-5 TRBV7-9 ASRHPDGQETQY
TRBJ2-7 TRBV12-3/TRBV12-4 ASSLRGLYEQY
TRBJ2-2 TRBV25-1 ASSELAVNTNTGELF
TRBJ2-2 TRBV4-2 ASSQVSVGLNTGELF
TRBJ2-1 TRBV3-1 ASSQDQIGRAYNEQF